This T cell receptor beta chain was recorded in a study of T-cell memory formation after mild COVID-19 (dated by TCRdb to the early 2020s). Regarding the study in general: Most TCR sequence clusters were specific to one of the two donors. Two young, previously healthy adult volunteers, one female and one male, were included in the cohort. In a couple of donors, T-cell clones that expanded and contracted after mild COVID-19 were tracked by sequencing TCRalpha and TCRbeta repertoires over time. What the authors observed across the whole study: The study included only a couple of mild cases, and larger cohorts that include severe cases with pre-infection samples were judged to be necessary. Whether the second-wave clones peaking on day 37 were SARS-CoV-2 specific was not confirmed. Clones that contracted from day 15 to 85 showed balanced CD4/CD8 phenotypes, whereas a second wave of clones that expanded from day 15 to 37 leaned towards CD4+. Some responding clones were detected in pre-infection memory, which suggested that pre-existing cross-reactive memory T cells had joined the SARS-CoV-2 response. Contracting CD4+ clones turned up mainly in the CM and EM memory subsets, whereas EMRA was where CD8+ clones were enriched.

CDR1 and CDR2 were assigned from the germline V gene as SGHTA and FQGTGA. The CDR3 starts with the cysteine, ends with the phenylalanine, and has 16 residues. Left in the record is the CDR3 DNA by itself, 48 bases read in frame from the first base. Trimming at the junction amounts to 6 bases on V and 1 base on J, and the germline ends lie 18 bases apart. This clonotype was recorded a few times. Its cognate antigen has yet to be identified. Base quality data are lacking; no much larger clone is found one base away. TCRdb records Illumina NovaSeq 6000 as the sequencer. Using 5'RACE with constant-segment primers, TCRalpha and TCRbeta cDNA libraries were constructed, with sample barcodes and unique molecular identifiers added in the process. Trizol reagent was used to extract RNA from every sample. The libraries were amplified in two PCR steps, and the second step added a second sample barcode and Illumina TruSeq adapters. Libraries were sequenced on an Illumina NovaSeq with 2 x 150 bp paired-end reads. In the source study's methods: Reads were demultiplexed and collapsed into UMI-guided consensus sequences with migec v1.2.7. Using mixcr v2.1.11, UMI consensuses were aligned to TRA and TRB V and J templates and then assembled into clonotypes. Clonotypes were classified as expanded or contracted when called significant by both edgeR and NoisET, with noise models trained on biological replicates. For edgeR calls, a false discovery rate-adjusted p below 0.01 and a log2 fold-change threshold of 1 were applied. As an exploratory analysis of dynamics, max-normalized trajectories of the 1000 most abundant clonotypes were examined with PCA combined with hierarchical clustering. Each responding clone was given a CD4 or CD8 phenotype based on the CD4+ and CD8+ repertoires, which had been sequenced separately. The public reads were reanalyzed by TCRdb: fastp trimming at Q25, MiXCR alignment, in-frame beta chains only. Rows with a matching CDR3 protein are joined into one entry that keeps the most common DNA and genes. These V and J calls originate from TCRdb's pipeline instead of the authors' own analysis. The sample contains more than 400,000 distinct CDR3 sequences, roughly 18% of them found a single time. The ten largest clones take up more than 9% of the sample.

Ficoll-Paque density gradient centrifugation was the method used to isolate PBMCs. This sequence uses TRBV7-3 and TRBJ2-5; the D gene is possibly TRBD2, with 5 bases matching. The sample was PBMCs or a T cell subset sorted from them (not recorded which). The TCR sequence derives from an adult woman who had mild COVID-19 (a few samples of this study predate the infection). The sample titles of this study are shuffled in the database, so cell type and time point are left out; the donor was told from shared clones. The CDR3 protein: CASSPMGGRLQETQYF. The nucleotide sequence reads as follows: TGTGCCAGCAGTCCCATGGGCGGGCGTCTCCAAGAGACCCAGTACTTC.